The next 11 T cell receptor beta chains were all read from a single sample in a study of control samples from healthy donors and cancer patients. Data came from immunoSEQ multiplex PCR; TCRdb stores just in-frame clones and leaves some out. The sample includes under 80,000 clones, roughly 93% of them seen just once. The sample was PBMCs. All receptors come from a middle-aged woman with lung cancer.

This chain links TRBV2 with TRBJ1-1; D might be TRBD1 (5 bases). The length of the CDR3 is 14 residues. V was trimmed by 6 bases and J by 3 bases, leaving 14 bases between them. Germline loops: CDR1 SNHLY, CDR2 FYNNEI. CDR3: CASREGSVDTEAFF. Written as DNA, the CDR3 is TGTGCCAGCAGAGAGGGGAGTGTAGACACTGAAGCTTTCTTT.

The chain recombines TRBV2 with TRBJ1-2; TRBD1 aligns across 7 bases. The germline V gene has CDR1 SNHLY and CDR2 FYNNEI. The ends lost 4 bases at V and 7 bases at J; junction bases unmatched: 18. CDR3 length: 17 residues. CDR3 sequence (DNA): TGTGCCAGCAGTGCCACAGGGGTCGAGGCCCATAATGGTGGCTACACCTTC. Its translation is CASSATGVEAHNGGYTF.

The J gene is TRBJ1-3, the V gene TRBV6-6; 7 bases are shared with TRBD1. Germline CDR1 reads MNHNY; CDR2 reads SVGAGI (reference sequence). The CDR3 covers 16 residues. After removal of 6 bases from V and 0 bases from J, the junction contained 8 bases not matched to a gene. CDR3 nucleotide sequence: TGTGCCAGCAGCCTAGGACAGGCAAGCTCTGGAAACACCATATATTTT. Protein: CASSLGQASSGNTIYF.

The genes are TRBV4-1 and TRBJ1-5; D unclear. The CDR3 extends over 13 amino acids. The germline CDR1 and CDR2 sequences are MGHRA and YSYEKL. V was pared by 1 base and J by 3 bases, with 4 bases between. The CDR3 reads CASSQAANQPQHF. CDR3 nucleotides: TGCGCCAGCAGCCAAGCAGCCAATCAGCCCCAGCATTTT.

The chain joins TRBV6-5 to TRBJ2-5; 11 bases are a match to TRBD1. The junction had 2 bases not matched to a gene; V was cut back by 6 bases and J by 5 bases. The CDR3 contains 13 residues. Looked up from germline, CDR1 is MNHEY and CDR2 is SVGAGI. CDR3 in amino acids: CASRDRGHETQYF. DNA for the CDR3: TGTGCCAGCAGGGACAGGGGGCATGAGACCCAGTACTTC.

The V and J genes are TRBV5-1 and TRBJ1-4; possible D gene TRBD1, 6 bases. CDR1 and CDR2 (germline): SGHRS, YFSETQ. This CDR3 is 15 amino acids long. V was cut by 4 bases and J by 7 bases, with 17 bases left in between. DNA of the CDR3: TGCGCCAGCAGCCTGGGTCGGTCAGGGGTTGAAAAACTGTTTTTT. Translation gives CASSLGRSGVEKLFF.

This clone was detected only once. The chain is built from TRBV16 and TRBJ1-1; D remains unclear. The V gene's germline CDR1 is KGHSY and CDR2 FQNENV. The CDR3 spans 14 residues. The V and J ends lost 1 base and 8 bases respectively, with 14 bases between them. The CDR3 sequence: CASSQLPSEWEAFF. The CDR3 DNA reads TGTGCCAGCAGCCAATTGCCATCAGAATGGGAAGCTTTCTTT.

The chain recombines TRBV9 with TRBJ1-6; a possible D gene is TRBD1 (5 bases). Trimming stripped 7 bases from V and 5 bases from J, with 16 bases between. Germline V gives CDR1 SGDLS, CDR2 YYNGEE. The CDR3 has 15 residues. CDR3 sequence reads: CASAAHGDHNSPLHF. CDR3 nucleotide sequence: TGTGCCAGCGCCGCCCATGGGGACCATAATTCACCCCTCCACTTT.

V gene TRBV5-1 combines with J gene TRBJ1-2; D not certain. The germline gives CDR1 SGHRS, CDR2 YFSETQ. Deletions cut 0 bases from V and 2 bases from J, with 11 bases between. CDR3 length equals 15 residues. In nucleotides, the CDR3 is TGCGCCAGCAGCTTGGGCCAACTCGGAAACTATGGCTACACCTTC. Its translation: CASSLGQLGNYGYTF.

CDR3 nucleotides: TGTGCCAGCAGCTGGCAGGTTTCCCTAAGAGGGAACACTGAAGCTTTCTTT. It specifies CASSWQVSLRGNTEAFF. This sequence joins TRBV7-6 and TRBJ1-1; D remains ambiguous. The CDR3 contains 17 residues. The germline V and J ends were trimmed by 4 bases and 1 base, with 19 bases remaining between them. Germline loops: CDR1 SGHVS, CDR2 FNYEAQ.

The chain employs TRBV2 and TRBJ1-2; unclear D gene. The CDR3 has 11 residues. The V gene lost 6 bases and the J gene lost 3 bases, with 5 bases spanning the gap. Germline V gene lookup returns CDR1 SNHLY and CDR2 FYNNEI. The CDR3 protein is CASRGHYGYTF. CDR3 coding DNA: TGTGCCAGCAGGGGCCACTATGGCTACACCTTC.